One sample yielded the 18 T cell receptor beta chains listed below, sequenced in a study of cytomegalovirus exposure and HLA in healthy donors. Using immunoSEQ multiplex PCR, the repertoire was profiled, and TCRdb retains in-frame clones only, with some absent. The sample carries 60,000 or so clones, under 95% recorded once. Sequencing was carried out using PBMCs. Receptors originate from a young man in good health and CMV-seronegative.

The chain employs TRBV7-2 and TRBJ2-1, with 10 bases identical to TRBD2. The J segment lost 7 bases and the V segment lost 5 bases, leaving 8 bases of the junction unmatched. Looked up from germline, CDR1 is SGHTA and CDR2 is FQGNSA. The CDR3 contains 15 residues. CDR3 in amino acids: CASSLSSGSFNEQFF. CDR3 nucleotides: TGTGCCAGCAGCCTCTCTAGCGGGAGTTTTAATGAGCAGTTCTTC.

V is TRBV9 and J is TRBJ2-7; 7 bases agree with TRBD2. After removal of 3 bases from V and 0 bases from J, the junction contained 6 bases not matched to a gene. This CDR3 region has 15 residues. Looked up from germline, CDR1 is SGDLS and CDR2 is YYNGEE. The CDR3 DNA sequence: TGTGCCAGCAGCGCTGGGGGGGTCGGCTCCTACGAGCAGTACTTC. Translating gives CASSAGGVGSYEQYF. Looking up the rest from reference TRBV9 and TRBJ2-7 gives the full variable domain: DSGVTQTPKHLITATGQRVTLRCSPRSGDLSVYWYQQSLDQGLQFLIQYYNGEERAKGNILERFSAQQFPDLHSELNLSSLELGDSALYFCASSAGGVGSYEQYFGPGTRLTVT.

This clone was counted a few times. The chain recombines TRBV28 with TRBJ1-2; the D gene is possibly TRBD1 (5 bases). This CDR3 is 14 amino acids long. Trimming removed 8 bases from V and 4 bases from J, with 17 bases in between. Germline-derived CDR1 and CDR2 are MDHEN and SYDVKM. CDR3 DNA: TGTGCCAGCCGCGGGGCAGGGCAGTTCTATGGCTACACCTTC. Encoded protein: CASRGAGQFYGYTF.

This clone was recorded only once. The gene calls are TRBV6-6 and TRBJ2-7; 7 nucleotides agree with TRBD1. CDR1 is MNHNY, CDR2 SVGAGI, per germline (reference sequence). Trimming took 0 bases from V and 4 from J; bases not matched to a gene: 0. The CDR3 is 13 amino acids. CDR3 region: CASSYSQGYEQYF. In DNA, the CDR3 is TGTGCCAGCAGTTACTCACAGGGGTACGAGCAGTACTTC.

The CDR3 reads CASSLETGNYGYTF. CDR3 DNA: TGTGCCAGCAGCTTAGAAACAGGGAACTATGGCTACACCTTC. The chain couples TRBV11-2 to TRBJ1-2, with a possible D match to TRBD1 (6 bases). This CDR3 comprises 14 residues. Looked up from germline, CDR1 is SGHAT and CDR2 is FQNNGV. Trimming took 0 bases from V and 2 from J, leaving 7 bases between them.

The chain has TRBV5-1 and TRBJ1-4; TRBD1 matches 7 bases. Looked up from germline, CDR1 is SGHRS and CDR2 is YFSETQ. With 4 bases clipped from V and 4 bases from J, the junction kept 4 bases outside the gene matches. The CDR3 is 14 residues long. CDR3: CASSLGQLNEKLFF. The DNA of the CDR3 is TGCGCCAGCAGCCTGGGACAGCTTAATGAAAAACTGTTTTTT.

V usage is TRBV19 and J usage is TRBJ2-2, with 14 nucleotides matching TRBD2. Germline trimming cut 9 bases from V and 4 bases from J; bases unmatched to any gene: 1. The CDR3 length is 14 residues. Looked up from germline, CDR1 is LNHDA and CDR2 is SQIVND (reference sequence). CDR3 amino acids: CASGTSGGTGELFF. Written as DNA, the CDR3 is TGTGCCAGCGGGACTAGCGGGGGCACCGGGGAGCTGTTTTTT.

The rearrangement uses TRBV18 and TRBJ2-5, with a tentative D call TRBD1 (7 bases). Per germline, CDR1 KGHSH and CDR2 LQKENI. This CDR3 contains 15 residues. Trimming shortened V by 6 bases and J by 5 bases, and 19 bases separated the two germline ends. CDR3 amino acids: CASSRRQGGEETQYF. The CDR3 DNA follows: TGTGCCAGCTCCCGGAGACAGGGCGGGGAGGAGACCCAGTACTTC.

V gene TRBV25-1 combines with J gene TRBJ2-5; maybe TRBD2 (6 bases). The germline CDR1 and CDR2 sequences are MGHDK and SYGVNS. With 2 bases removed from V and 4 bases from J, the gap between germline ends came to 20 bases. CDR3 size: 17 residues. The CDR3 protein is CASSELWATGAGETQYF. As DNA, the CDR3 is TGTGCCAGCAGTGAACTCTGGGCGACGGGAGCGGGAGAGACCCAGTACTTC.

This clone occurred once. This chain joins TRBV7-9 and TRBJ1-5, with D perhaps TRBD1 (6 bases). Germline values: CDR1 SEHNR, CDR2 FQNEAQ (reference sequence). The CDR3 is made up of 14 amino acids. V lost 5 bases and J lost 3, with 11 bases in between. CDR3 protein: CASSQQGDNQPQHF. For the CDR3, the DNA is TGTGCCAGCAGCCAACAGGGAGACAATCAGCCCCAGCATTTT.

The chain carries TRBV9 and TRBJ2-2, with D possibly matching TRBD1 (5 bases). V was pared by 1 base and J by 3 bases, with 7 bases between. CDR1 and CDR2 (germline): SGDLS, YYNGEE. This CDR3 has 14 residues. The CDR3, as DNA: TGTGCCAGCAGCGTACAGGGATACACCGGGGAGCTGTTTTTT. This translates into CASSVQGYTGELFF.

The genes are TRBV4-1 and TRBJ1-5; weak D call: TRBD1 (5 bases). The CDR3 extends over 17 amino acids. Germline CDR1 reads MGHRA; CDR2 reads YSYEKL. V dropped 3 bases and J dropped 5 bases, with 20 bases sitting between them. The CDR3 here is CASSHATGREDDQPQHF. CDR3 in DNA: TGCGCCAGCAGCCACGCAACGGGCAGGGAGGACGATCAGCCCCAGCATTTT.

The chain employs TRBV6-1 and TRBJ1-3, with 9 bases identical to TRBD1. Germline CDR1 is MNHNS and CDR2 is SASEGT. Unmatched junction bases numbered 4, after V lost 6 bases and J lost 1 base. There are 15 residues in the CDR3. The CDR3 spells CASRETGGSGNTIYF. The DNA of the CDR3 is TGTGCCAGCAGAGAGACAGGGGGTTCTGGAAACACCATATATTTT.

J is TRBJ2-1 and V is TRBV7-8; 7 bases align to TRBD2. The CDR3 is 18 residues long. Germline-derived CDR1 and CDR2 are SGHVS and FQNEAQ. Trimming removed 1 base from V and 7 bases from J; junction bases left unmatched: 16. CDR3 sequence reads: CASSLGIGGRAIRNEQFF. Written as DNA, the CDR3 is TGTGCCAGCAGCTTAGGGATAGGAGGGAGGGCCATCAGGAATGAGCAGTTCTTC.

This chain links TRBV7-2 with TRBJ1-5; 8 bases fit TRBD1. The CDR3 length is 15 residues. Per the germline V gene, CDR1 is SGHTA and CDR2 is FQGNSA. The V and J ends lost 1 base and 8 bases, in that order; junction bases with no gene match: 7. CDR3 in amino acids: CASSLGTGGLEPQHF. The CDR3 DNA sequence: TGTGCCAGCAGCTTAGGCACAGGGGGTTTAGAGCCCCAGCATTTT.

This chain connects TRBV4-2 to TRBJ2-3; TRBD2 matches at 13 bases. CDR3 size: 16 residues. V shed 4 bases and J 3 bases; nucleotides not matched to a gene: 4. Germline-derived CDR1 and CDR2 are LGHNA and YNFKEQ. Here the CDR3 DNA reads TGTGCCAGCAGCCGGACTAGCGGGAGCGTTACAGATACGCAGTATTTT. It specifies CASSRTSGSVTDTQYF.

Of note for this clone: This specimen includes other DNA sequences encoding the same CDR3. This chain uses TRBV2 with TRBJ2-7; TRBD2 matches 13 bases. Losses at the gene ends were 4 bases for V and 3 bases for J; bases not matched to a gene: 3. The germline gives CDR1 SNHLY, CDR2 FYNNEI. The CDR3 consists of 15 residues. CDR3 DNA: TGTGCCAGCAGTGCCGGGACTAGCGGGATCTACGAGCAGTACTTC. It specifies CASSAGTSGIYEQYF.

On this clone itself: The same CDR3 also results from other DNA sequences found in this sample. The chain carries TRBV5-4 and TRBJ2-1; maybe TRBD2 (6 bases). The CDR3 consists of 13 residues. V was trimmed by 5 bases and J by 7 bases, leaving 13 bases between them. Germline V gene sequence: CDR1 SGHNT, CDR2 YYREEE (reference sequence). The CDR3 spells CASSLRGGNEQFF. The CDR3 DNA reads as TGTGCCAGCAGTTTGCGGGGAGGTAATGAGCAGTTCTTC.